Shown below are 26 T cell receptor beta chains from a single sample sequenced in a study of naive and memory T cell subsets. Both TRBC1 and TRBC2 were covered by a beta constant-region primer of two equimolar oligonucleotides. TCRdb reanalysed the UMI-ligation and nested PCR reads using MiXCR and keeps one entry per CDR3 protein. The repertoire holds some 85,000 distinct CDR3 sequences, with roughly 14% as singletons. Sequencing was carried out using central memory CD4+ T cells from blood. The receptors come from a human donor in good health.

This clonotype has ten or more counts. The CDR3 sequence: CASRRELWDEQFF. In DNA, the CDR3 is TGCGCCAGCAGGCGGGAGTTATGGGATGAGCAGTTCTTC. The chain combines TRBV5-1 with TRBJ2-1; 7 positions match TRBD2. Germline V gene sequence: CDR1 SGHRS, CDR2 YFSETQ. V trimming: 5 bases; J trimming: 8 bases; junction bases outside the gene matches: 7. This CDR3 contains 13 residues.

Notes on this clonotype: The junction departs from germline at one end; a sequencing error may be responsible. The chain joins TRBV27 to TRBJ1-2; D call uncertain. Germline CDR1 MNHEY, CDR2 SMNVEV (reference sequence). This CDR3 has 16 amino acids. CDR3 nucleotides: TGCACCAGCAGTCCGCGGACGCCGCGAACCTCTATGGGCTACACCTTC. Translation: CTSSPRTPRTSMGYTF.

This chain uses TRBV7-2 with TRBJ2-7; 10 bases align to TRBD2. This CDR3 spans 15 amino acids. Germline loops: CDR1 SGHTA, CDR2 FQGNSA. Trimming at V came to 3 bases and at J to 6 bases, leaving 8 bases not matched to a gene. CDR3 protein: CASSLKLAGVPEQYF. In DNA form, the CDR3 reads TGTGCCAGCAGCTTGAAGCTAGCGGGAGTACCCGAGCAGTACTTC.

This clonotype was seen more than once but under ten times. This chain's CDR3 is CASSLGPPSSGANVLTF. The CDR3, as DNA: TGTGCCAGTAGCTTGGGACCGCCTTCCTCTGGGGCCAACGTCCTGACTTTC. The V gene is TRBV19, the J gene TRBJ2-6; D is perhaps TRBD1 or TRBD2 (5 bases each). This CDR3 spans 17 amino acids. Between the trimmed V and J ends, which lost 6 bases and 0 bases, there was a span of 15 bases. In germline, CDR1 is LNHDA, CDR2 SQIVND (reference sequence).

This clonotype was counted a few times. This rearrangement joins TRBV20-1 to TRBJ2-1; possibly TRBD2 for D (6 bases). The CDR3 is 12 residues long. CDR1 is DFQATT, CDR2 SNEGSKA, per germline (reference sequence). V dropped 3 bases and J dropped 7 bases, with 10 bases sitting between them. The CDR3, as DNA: TGCAGTGCTAGCGGGAGTAGAAATGAGCAGTTCTTC. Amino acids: CSASGSRNEQFF.

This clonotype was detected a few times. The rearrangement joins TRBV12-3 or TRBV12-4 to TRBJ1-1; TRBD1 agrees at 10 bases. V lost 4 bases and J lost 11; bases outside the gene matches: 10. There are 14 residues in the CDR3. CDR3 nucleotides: TGTGCCAGCAGTTCCCCGGACAGGGGGACAGGCGCTTTCTTT. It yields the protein CASSSPDRGTGAFF.

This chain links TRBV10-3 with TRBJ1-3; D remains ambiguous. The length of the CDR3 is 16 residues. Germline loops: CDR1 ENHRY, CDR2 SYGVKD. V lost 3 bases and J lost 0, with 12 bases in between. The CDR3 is CAISDKNKGSGNTIYF. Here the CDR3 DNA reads TGTGCCATCAGTGATAAAAATAAAGGCTCTGGAAACACCATATATTTT.

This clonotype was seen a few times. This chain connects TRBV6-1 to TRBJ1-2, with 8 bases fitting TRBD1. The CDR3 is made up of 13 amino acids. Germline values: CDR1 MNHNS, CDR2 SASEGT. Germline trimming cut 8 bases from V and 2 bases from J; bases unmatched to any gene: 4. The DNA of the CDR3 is TGTGCCAGCGAGAGACAGGGGAACTATGGCTACACCTTC. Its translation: CASERQGNYGYTF.

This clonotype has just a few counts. This chain's CDR3 is CSVGWDNEQFF. Here the CDR3 DNA reads TGCAGCGTTGGGTGGGACAATGAGCAGTTCTTC. This chain uses TRBV29-1 with TRBJ2-1; no clear D. CDR3 size: 11 residues. Deletions cut 4 bases from V and 5 bases from J, with 6 bases between. Germline V gene data show CDR1 as SQVTM and CDR2 as ANQGSEA.

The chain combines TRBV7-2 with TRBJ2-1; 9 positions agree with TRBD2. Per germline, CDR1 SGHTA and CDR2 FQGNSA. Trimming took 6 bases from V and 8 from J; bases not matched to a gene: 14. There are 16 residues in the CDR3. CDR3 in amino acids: CASSTTSGRPSDEQFF. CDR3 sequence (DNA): TGTGCCAGCAGTACCACAAGCGGGAGGCCGAGCGATGAGCAGTTCTTC.

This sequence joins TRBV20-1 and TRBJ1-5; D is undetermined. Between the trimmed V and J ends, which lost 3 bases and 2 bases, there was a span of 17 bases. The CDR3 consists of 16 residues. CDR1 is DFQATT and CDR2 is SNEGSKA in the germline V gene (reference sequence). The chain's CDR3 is CSARERLAYGNQPQHF. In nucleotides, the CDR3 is TGCAGTGCTAGGGAACGTCTGGCTTACGGCAATCAGCCCCAGCATTTT.

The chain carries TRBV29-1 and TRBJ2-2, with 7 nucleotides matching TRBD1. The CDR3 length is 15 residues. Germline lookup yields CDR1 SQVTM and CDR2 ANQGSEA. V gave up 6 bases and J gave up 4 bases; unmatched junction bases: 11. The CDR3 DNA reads TGCAGCGTCCGCGAGAGGGGGCGAAGCACCGGGGAGCTGTTTTTT. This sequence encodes CSVRERGRSTGELFF.

In nucleotides, the CDR3 is TGTGCCAGCGAGGGACAGCCGATGAACACTGAAGCTTTCTTT. This sequence encodes CASEGQPMNTEAFF. The chain has TRBV15 and TRBJ1-1; TRBD1 matches at 7 bases. Trimming at V came to 10 bases and at J to 0 bases, leaving 8 bases not matched to a gene. The germline CDR1 and CDR2 sequences are LNHNV and YYDKDF (reference sequence). This CDR3 is 14 amino acids long.

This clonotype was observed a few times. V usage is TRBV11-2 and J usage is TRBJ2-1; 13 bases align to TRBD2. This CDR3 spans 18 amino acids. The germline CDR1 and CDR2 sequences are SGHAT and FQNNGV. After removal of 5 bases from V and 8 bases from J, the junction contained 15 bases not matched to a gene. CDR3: CASSPSRTRTSGRDEQFF. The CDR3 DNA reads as TGTGCCAGCAGCCCGTCCCGGACAAGGACTAGCGGGAGAGATGAGCAGTTCTTC.

CDR3 loop: CSAQLGGSETQYF. CDR3 sequence (DNA): TGCAGTGCTCAATTAGGGGGCTCAGAGACCCAGTACTTC. The chain recombines TRBV20-1 with TRBJ2-5; 7 bases are a match to TRBD1. J gave up 4 bases and V 5 bases, and 7 bases lay outside the gene matches. Per the germline V gene, CDR1 is DFQATT and CDR2 is SNEGSKA (reference sequence). This CDR3 region has 13 residues.

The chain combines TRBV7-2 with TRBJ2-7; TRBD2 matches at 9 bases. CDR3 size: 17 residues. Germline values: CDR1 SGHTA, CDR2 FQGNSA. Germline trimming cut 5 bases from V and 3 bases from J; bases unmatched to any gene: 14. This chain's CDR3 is CASSPRRSGSGIYEQYF. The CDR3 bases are TGTGCCAGCAGCCCCCGGCGTAGCGGGAGTGGGATCTACGAGCAGTACTTC.

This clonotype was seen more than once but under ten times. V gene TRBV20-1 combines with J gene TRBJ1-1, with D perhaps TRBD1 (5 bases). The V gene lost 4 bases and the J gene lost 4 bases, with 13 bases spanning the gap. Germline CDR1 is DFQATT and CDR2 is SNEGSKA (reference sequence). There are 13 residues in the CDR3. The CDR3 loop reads CSANIQDGTEAFF. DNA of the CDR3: TGCAGTGCTAACATACAGGACGGCACTGAAGCTTTCTTT.

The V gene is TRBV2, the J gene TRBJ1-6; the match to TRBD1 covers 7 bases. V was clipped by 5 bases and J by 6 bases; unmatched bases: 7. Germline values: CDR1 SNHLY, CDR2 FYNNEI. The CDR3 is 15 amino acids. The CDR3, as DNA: TGTGCCAGCAGTCTCAGGGGGGGGGGTAATTCACCCCTCCACTTT. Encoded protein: CASSLRGGGNSPLHF.

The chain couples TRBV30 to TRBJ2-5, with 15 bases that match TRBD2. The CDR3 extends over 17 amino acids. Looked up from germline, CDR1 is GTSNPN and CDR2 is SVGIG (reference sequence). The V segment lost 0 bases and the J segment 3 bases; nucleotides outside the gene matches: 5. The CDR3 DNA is TGTGCCTGGAGTGTACAAGGGACTAGCGGGAGGAAAGAGACCCAGTACTTC. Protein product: CAWSVQGTSGRKETQYF. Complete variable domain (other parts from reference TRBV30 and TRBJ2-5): SQTIHQWPATLVQPVGSPLSLECTVEGTSNPNLYWYRQAAGRGLQLLFYSVGIGQISSEVPQNLSASRPQDRQFILSSKKLLLSDSGFYLCAWSVQGTSGRKETQYFGPGTRLLVL.

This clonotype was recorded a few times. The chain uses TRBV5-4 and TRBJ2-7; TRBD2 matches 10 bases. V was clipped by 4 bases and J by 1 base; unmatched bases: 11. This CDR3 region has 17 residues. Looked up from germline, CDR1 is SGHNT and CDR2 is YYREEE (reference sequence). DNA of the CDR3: TGTGCCAGCAGCAAACCCCAACAGACTAGCGGGTCCTACGAGCAGTACTTC. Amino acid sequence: CASSKPQQTSGSYEQYF.

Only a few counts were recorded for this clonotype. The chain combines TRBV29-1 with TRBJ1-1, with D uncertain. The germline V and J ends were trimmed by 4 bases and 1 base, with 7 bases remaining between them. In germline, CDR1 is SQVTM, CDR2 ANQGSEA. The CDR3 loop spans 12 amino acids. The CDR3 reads CSVGHQNTEAFF. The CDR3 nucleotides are TGCAGCGTTGGTCACCAGAACACTGAAGCTTTCTTT.

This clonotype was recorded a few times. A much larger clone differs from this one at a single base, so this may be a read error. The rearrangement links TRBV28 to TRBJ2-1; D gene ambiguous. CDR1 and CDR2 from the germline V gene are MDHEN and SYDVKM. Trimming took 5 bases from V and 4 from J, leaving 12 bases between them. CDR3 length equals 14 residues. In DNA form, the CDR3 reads TGTGCCAGCAGTCTCGGCAGACGTTACAATGAGCAGTTCTTC. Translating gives CASSLGRRYNEQFF.

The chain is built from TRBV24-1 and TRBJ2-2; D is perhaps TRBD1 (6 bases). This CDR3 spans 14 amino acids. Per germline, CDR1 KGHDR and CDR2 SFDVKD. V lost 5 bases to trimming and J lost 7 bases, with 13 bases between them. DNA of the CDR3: TGTGCCACCAGTGGGAACAGGGCTCTCGGGGAGCTGTTTTTT. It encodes CATSGNRALGELFF.

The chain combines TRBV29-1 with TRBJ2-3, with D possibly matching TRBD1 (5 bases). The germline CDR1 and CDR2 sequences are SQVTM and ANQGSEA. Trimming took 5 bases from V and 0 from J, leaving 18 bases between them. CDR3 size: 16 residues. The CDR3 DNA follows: TGCAGCGTTAGGGGTCTGACGGCGGTGAGCACAGATACGCAGTATTTT. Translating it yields CSVRGLTAVSTDTQYF.

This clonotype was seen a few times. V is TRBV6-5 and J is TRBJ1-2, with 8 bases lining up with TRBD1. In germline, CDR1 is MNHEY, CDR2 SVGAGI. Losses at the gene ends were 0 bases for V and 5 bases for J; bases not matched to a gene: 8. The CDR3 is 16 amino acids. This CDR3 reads CASSYSKAGGLYGYTF. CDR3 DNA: TGTGCCAGCAGTTACTCGAAGGCAGGGGGCTTGTATGGCTACACCTTC.

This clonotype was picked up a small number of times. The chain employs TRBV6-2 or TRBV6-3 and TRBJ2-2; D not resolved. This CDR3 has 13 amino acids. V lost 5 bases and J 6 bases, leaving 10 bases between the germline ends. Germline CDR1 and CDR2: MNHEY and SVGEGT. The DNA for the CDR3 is TGTGCCAGCAGTACCGTCCCTTCCGGGGAGCTGTTTTTT. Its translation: CASSTVPSGELFF.